This T cell receptor beta chain was sequenced in a study of OX40 agonist ivuxolimab in advanced cancers. Libraries were prepared by immunoSEQ multiplex PCR; TCRdb keeps only in-frame clonotypes and omits some of them. In the table there are 19,000 or so clones, over 65% of which are singletons. Unmatched junction bases numbered 1, after V lost 0 bases and J lost 4 bases. The CDR3 is 15 amino acids. Germline values: CDR1 LNHDA, CDR2 SQIVND (reference sequence). This clone was observed once. Here the sequenced sample was CD4+ or CD8+ T cells sorted from blood, taken in a trial of the OX40 agonist ivuxolimab. The clonotype originates from an adult with an advanced solid tumor such as melanoma, head and neck, liver or kidney cancer. V usage is TRBV19 and J usage is TRBJ2-1; 9 bases are shared with TRBD1. CDR3 nucleotides: TGTGCCAGTAGTATAGATGGGACAGGGTACAATGAGCAGTTCTTC. Translated, it gives CASSIDGTGYNEQFF.